This T cell receptor beta chain was sequenced in a study of lymphopenia after photon versus proton radiotherapy. Overall study results and limits: Post-nadir TCR diversity decline inversely tracked overall survival among those who died.

Details on this clone: Its antigen is currently unknown.

The assay was immunoSEQ multiplex PCR, and TCRdb's table has in-frame clones only and misses some. The sample lists about 64,000 clones, about nine tenths occurring once. The sequence derives from a man at least 80 years old with esophageal cancer. Here the sequenced sample was peripheral blood, taken from a patient treated with proton-based radiotherapy.

The CDR3 is CASSQDPDDTGELFF. The CDR3 DNA is TGCGCCAGCAGCCAAGACCCAGACGACACCGGGGAGCTGTTTTTT. V and J are TRBV4-3 and TRBJ2-2; unclear D gene. The germline V gene encodes CDR1 LGHNA and CDR2 YSLEER. The CDR3 runs 15 residues. V was pared by 0 bases and J by 3 bases, with 8 bases between.